These 22 T cell receptor beta chains came from one sample sequenced in a study of T and B cells in COVID-19 patients. Multiplex PCR with BIOMED2 TRB-A/B primer pools amplified TRB rearrangements. TCRdb reprocessed the multiplex PCR reads with MiXCR, giving one entry per CDR3 protein. The sample yields more than 9,000 distinct CDR3 sequences, 25% to 35% seen once. From blood, roughly 240-550 ng of genomic DNA served as TRB template. The sequencing input was blood. These receptors came from a human donor who had recovered from COVID-19.

This sequence joins TRBV5-1 and TRBJ1-6; D unresolved. Germline lookup yields CDR1 SGHRS and CDR2 YFSETQ. The CDR3 has 16 amino acids. The germline V and J ends were trimmed by 4 bases and 10 bases, with 21 bases remaining between them. The CDR3 nucleotides are TGCGCCAGCAGCGTTAGTCCGCGGGCAGGCGGATCACCCCTCCACTTT. It is translated as CASSVSPRAGGSPLHF.

Points on this clonotype: A junction boundary mismatches the germline segment, possibly from a read error. V usage is TRBV4-3 and J usage is TRBJ2-6; D may be TRBD1 (6 bases). The CDR3 spans 16 residues. Germline lookup yields CDR1 LGHNA and CDR2 YSLEER. The CDR3 DNA reads TGTGCCAGCAGCCAAGACGCAGGGGCTGGGGCCAACGTCCTGACTTTC. It translates to CASSQDAGAGANVLTF.

In the case of this clonotype: With a much larger clone just one base away, this may be a read error. CDR3 sequence (DNA): TGTGCCATCAGCCCAGGGACAGGGGGCCGAGAGCAGTACTTC. Its translation: CAISPGTGGREQYF. This chain connects TRBV10-3 to TRBJ2-7; the match to TRBD1 covers 12 bases. V trimming: 6 bases; J trimming: 7 bases; junction bases outside the gene matches: 7. Germline V gene lookup returns CDR1 ENHRY and CDR2 SYGVKD. The CDR3 consists of 14 residues.

The J gene is TRBJ2-5, the V gene TRBV25-1; D is unresolved. CDR1 MGHDK and CDR2 SYGVNS come from the germline V gene. V lost 2 bases, J lost 1 base, and 8 bases lay in between. The CDR3 consists of 14 residues. Here the CDR3 DNA reads TGTGCCAGCAGTGAAATCACGCTCCAAGAGACCCAGTACTTC. This codes for CASSEITLQETQYF. Drawing the rest from reference TRBV25-1 and TRBJ2-5, the complete variable domain is EADIYQTPRYLVIGTGKKITLECSQTMGHDKMYWYQQDPGMELHLIHYSYGVNSTEKGDLSSESTVSRIRTEHFPLTLESARPSHTSQYLCASSEITLQETQYFGPGTRLLVL.

V and J are TRBV20-1 and TRBJ2-2; 13 bases align to TRBD2. The junction had 4 bases not matched to a gene; V was cut back by 1 base and J by 8 bases. Germline CDR1 DFQATT, CDR2 SNEGSKA (reference sequence). The CDR3 contains 15 residues. Here the CDR3 reads CSARGSGLAGGELFF. CDR3 nucleotide sequence: TGCAGTGCTAGAGGTTCGGGACTAGCGGGAGGGGAGCTGTTTTTT.

This clonotype is medium-sized in the sample. The chain links TRBV27 to TRBJ2-1; 12 nucleotides line up with TRBD1. Germline trimming cut 6 bases from V and 4 bases from J; bases unmatched to any gene: 4. Per germline, CDR1 MNHEY and CDR2 SMNVEV (reference sequence). The length of the CDR3 is 15 residues. In DNA form, the CDR3 reads TGTGCCAGCAGGGGGACAGGGGGCGCGTACAATGAGCAGTTCTTC. It specifies CASRGTGGAYNEQFF.

The genes are TRBV6-5 and TRBJ1-5; TRBD1 matches at 7 bases. The length of the CDR3 is 12 residues. Per germline, CDR1 MNHEY and CDR2 SVGAGI. Trimming removed 6 bases from V and 9 bases from J; junction bases left unmatched: 5. CDR3 loop: CASSGQAGPQHF. The CDR3 bases are TGTGCCAGCAGCGGACAGGCCGGGCCCCAGCATTTT.

Turning to this clonotype: A read error may explain this, as a much larger clone is one base away. As the CDR3 is not closed by the conserved phenylalanine or tryptophan, this likely results from a read error. This chain uses TRBV29-1 with TRBJ2-7, with 8 bases fitting TRBD2. The junction had 4 bases not matched to a gene; V was cut back by 5 bases and J by 1 base. The CDR3 has 13 amino acids. CDR1 is SQVTM and CDR2 is ANQGSEA in the germline V gene. The CDR3 coding sequence is TGCAGCGTTTACGGGAGGGCTTCCTACGAGCAGTACATC. Residues: CSVYGRASYEQYI.

In its sample, this clonotype is medium-sized. CDR3 nucleotide sequence: TGTGCCAGCAGAAGACTAGCGGGAGACATAGCCGGGGAGCTGTTTTTT. It yields the protein CASRRLAGDIAGELFF. V and J are TRBV12-3 or TRBV12-4 and TRBJ2-2; TRBD2 matches at 12 bases. This CDR3 is 16 amino acids long. V shed 6 bases, J shed 6 bases, and the junction held 8 bases outside the gene matches.

The chain carries TRBV6-5 and TRBJ2-5; 9 nucleotides align to TRBD2. Germline trimming cut 7 bases from V and 5 bases from J; bases unmatched to any gene: 5. The CDR3 loop spans 13 amino acids. The V gene's germline CDR1 is MNHEY and CDR2 SVGAGI. The CDR3 bases are TGTGCCAGCACCAGGAGCGGGGGGGAGACCCAGTACTTC. Protein: CASTRSGGETQYF.

Sample share makes this clonotype medium-sized (0.01 to 0.1%). J is TRBJ2-5 and V is TRBV29-1; 10 bases map to TRBD1. The J segment lost 5 bases and the V segment lost 7 bases, leaving 16 bases of the junction unmatched. There are 16 residues in the CDR3. The germline V gene has CDR1 SQVTM and CDR2 ANQGSEA. The DNA of the CDR3 is TGCAGCGCAACGAACCCCGCGACAGGGGGCGTCGAGACCCAGTACTTC. Its protein is CSATNPATGGVETQYF.

For the CDR3, the DNA is TGCGCCAGCAGCTTCTCCGGGACAGGGGGCGTTGAGCAGTTCTTC. Translated, it gives CASSFSGTGGVEQFF. The chain uses TRBV5-1 and TRBJ2-1; 12 bases line up with TRBD1. The germline gives CDR1 SGHRS, CDR2 YFSETQ. V was pared by 2 bases and J by 9 bases, with 6 bases of the junction left unmatched. There are 15 residues in the CDR3. The full variable domain, in which reference TRBV5-1 and TRBJ2-1 provide the parts outside the CDR3, is KAGVTQTPRYLIKTRGQQVTLSCSPISGHRSVSWYQQTPGQGLQFLFEYFSETQRNKGNFPGRFSGRQFSNSRSEMNVSTLELGDSALYLCASSFSGTGGVEQFFGPGTRLTVL.

This clonotype was picked up many times. The chain links TRBV29-1 to TRBJ1-1, with 8 bases aligning to TRBD1. The trim removed 5 bases at V and 4 bases at J, leaving 3 bases unmatched. Looked up from germline, CDR1 is SQVTM and CDR2 is ANQGSEA. The length of the CDR3 is 12 residues. The CDR3 DNA sequence: TGCAGCGTTACAGGGGGGGCCACTGAAGCTTTCTTT. This codes for CSVTGGATEAFF.

This clonotype was observed at least ten times. The rearrangement uses TRBV13 and TRBJ2-1, with TRBD1 matching 8 bases. Trimming removed 5 bases from V and 2 bases from J; junction bases left unmatched: 2. Germline CDR1 reads PRHDT; CDR2 reads FYEKMQ (reference sequence). The length of the CDR3 is 14 residues. The chain's CDR3 is CASSKDRAYNEQFF. The DNA of the CDR3 is TGTGCCAGCAGCAAGGACAGGGCCTACAATGAGCAGTTCTTC. The complete variable domain, with remaining parts taken from reference TRBV13 and TRBJ2-1, reads AAGVIQSPRHLIKEKRETATLKCYPIPRHDTVYWYQQGPGQDPQFLISFYEKMQSDKGSIPDRFSAQQFSDYHSELNMSSLELGDSALYFCASSKDRAYNEQFFGPGTRLTVL.

This clonotype was detected a few times. The rearrangement uses TRBV19 and TRBJ2-3, with 7 bases aligning to TRBD1. J lost 0 bases, V lost 0 bases, and 3 bases had no gene match. Germline V CDR1 and CDR2: LNHDA, SQIVND (reference sequence). The CDR3 is made up of 16 amino acids. CDR3 in amino acids: CASSIEGQLSTDTQYF. CDR3 in DNA: TGTGCCAGTAGTATAGAGGGACAGCTTAGCACAGATACGCAGTATTTT.

This clonotype has just a few counts. This chain connects TRBV11-3 to TRBJ1-1; unclear D gene. Germline CDR1 reads SGHNT; CDR2 reads YENEEA. The CDR3 runs 17 residues. V lost 2 bases and J lost 2, with 18 bases in between. DNA for the CDR3: TGTGCCAGCAGCTTAAGTATTGGGCGGGCAGGAAACACTGAAGCTTTCTTT. Protein sequence: CASSLSIGRAGNTEAFF.

This clonotype showed up just a few times. The chain uses TRBV20-1 and TRBJ2-7; D remains unclear. The germline V gene encodes CDR1 DFQATT and CDR2 SNEGSKA (reference sequence). Trimming stripped 1 base from V and 0 bases from J, with 10 bases between. The CDR3 contains 14 residues. The CDR3 DNA sequence: TGCAGTGCTAGAGGACTTAGACACTCCTACGAGCAGTACTTC. Amino acids: CSARGLRHSYEQYF.

The rearrangement joins TRBV5-6 to TRBJ2-7; perhaps D is TRBD1 or TRBD2 (5 bases each). The CDR3 sequence is 15 residues long. V was shortened by 3 bases and J by 7 bases, with 20 bases between the two germline ends. Germline CDR1 reads SGHDT; CDR2 reads YYEEEE. The CDR3 sequence is CASSSHSSGPGEQYF. The DNA of the CDR3 is TGTGCCAGCAGCTCCCATTCCTCGGGGCCGGGAGAGCAGTACTTC. The full variable domain, with the rest looked up from reference TRBV5-6 and TRBJ2-7, is DAGVTQSPTHLIKTRGQQVTLRCSPKSGHDTVSWYQQALGQGPQFIFQYYEEEERQRGNFPDRFSGHQFPNYSSELNVNALLLGDSALYLCASSSHSSGPGEQYFGPGTRLTVT.

The chain links TRBV7-9 to TRBJ2-5, with TRBD1 as a possible D gene (5 bases). V gave up 5 bases and J gave up 5 bases, with 12 bases separating them. Germline CDR1 is SEHNR and CDR2 is FQNEAQ (reference sequence). This CDR3 is 13 amino acids long. CDR3 DNA sequence: TGTGCCAGCAGCCAGGCAGGGAAGGAGACCCAGTACTTC. As protein: CASSQAGKETQYF. Variable domain in full (rest from reference TRBV7-9 and TRBJ2-5): DTGVSQNPRHKITKRGQNVTFRCDPISEHNRLYWYRQTLGQGPEFLTYFQNEAQLEKSRLLSDRFSAERPKGSFSTLEIQRTEQGDSAMYLCASSQAGKETQYFGPGTRLLVL.

On this clonotype: Given a much more abundant clone one base away, this may be a read error. This chain links TRBV18 with TRBJ2-1; D call uncertain. Germline-derived CDR1 and CDR2 are KGHSH and LQKENI. The V gene lost 3 bases and the J gene lost 13 bases, with 22 bases spanning the gap. CDR3 length: 15 amino acids. The CDR3 reads CASSPRARTMETQFF. The CDR3 DNA sequence: TGTGCCAGCTCACCCCGCGCTCGCACGATGGAGACCCAGTTCTTC. The variable domain in full, with the rest retrieved from reference TRBV18 and TRBJ2-1, is NAGVMQNPRHLVRRRGQEARLRCSPMKGHSHVYWYRQLPEEGLKFMVYLQKENIIDESGMPKERFSAEFPKEGPSILRIQQVVRGDSAAYFCASSPRARTMETQFFGPGTRLTVL.

This clonotype was counted ten times or more. V gene TRBV6-2 or TRBV6-3 combines with J gene TRBJ2-3; 7 nucleotides align to TRBD2. V lost 3 bases to trimming and J lost 4 bases; unmatched junction nucleotides: 16. Germline assignment: CDR1 MNHEY and CDR2 SVGEGT. The CDR3 runs 18 residues. DNA of the CDR3: TGTGCCAGCAGTTATTGGGGGAGGGGCTCCTCGGGCGCAGATACGCAGTATTTT. Its protein product is CASSYWGRGSSGADTQYF.

The sample holds many counts of this clonotype. The CDR3 DNA is TGTGCCAGCAGTCCGGGGACTGTCTCCGGCACGCAGTATTTT. Amino acids: CASSPGTVSGTQYF. J is TRBJ2-3 and V is TRBV27; possibly TRBD2 for D (6 bases). Trimming took 5 bases from V and 9 from J, leaving 18 bases between them. Germline V lookup: CDR1 MNHEY, CDR2 SMNVEV (reference sequence). This CDR3 comprises 14 residues.